The text below deals with one T cell receptor beta chain. Its specificity is unknown. These data belong to a study of fetal regulatory T cell absence and autoimmunity. The wider study: IPEX patients had exocrine pancreas autoimmunity without clinical diabetes.

Sequencing was at survey level. Sequencing used immunoSEQ multiplex PCR; TCRdb keeps in-frame clones, though not all of them. The sample has about 50,000 clones; about 80% are singletons. Study-level results: Pancreas TCRs were oligoclonally enriched versus cord blood, some clones over 80-fold. Broadly similar TRB gene family usage was seen in pancreas and cord blood.

The CDR3 is 15 residues long. Germline assignment: CDR1 SGHAT and CDR2 FQNNGV. The V end lost 1 base, the J end lost 0 bases, and 9 bases lay between the germline ends. The sample consisted of cord blood. V and J are TRBV11-2 and TRBJ1-1; no clear D gene. This sequence originates from a newborn boy with IPEX syndrome. The chain's CDR3 is CASSLAAALNTEAFF. In nucleotides, the CDR3 is TGTGCCAGCAGCTTAGCAGCCGCTTTGAACACTGAAGCTTTCTTT.